Shown below are 26 T cell receptor beta chains from a single sample sequenced in a study of post-analysis software for immune sequencing data. Unique molecular identifiers were built into the TCR beta cDNA libraries. TCRdb processed the PCR reads anew with MiXCR; each CDR3 protein has one entry. Seen here are roughly 800,000 distinct CDR3 sequences, less than 35% observed once, and the top ten hold approximately 0.6%. No antigens are known for them. Broader study findings: Relative to controls, patients had 5 or 6 TRBV segments at higher frequency, with TRBV5-6, TRBV5-1 and TRBV20-1 among these.

The sequencing input was blood. These receptors all stem from a girl aged 5 to 17 with multiple sclerosis.

The chain employs TRBV6-2 or TRBV6-3 and TRBJ2-7; maybe TRBD1 (6 bases). Germline V gene sequence: CDR1 MNHEY, CDR2 SVGEGT. The CDR3 extends over 13 amino acids. The V and J ends lost 7 bases and 3 bases respectively, with 13 bases between them. The CDR3 sequence: CASTPGHDYEQYF. The CDR3, as DNA: TGTGCCAGCACCCCGGGACACGACTACGAGCAGTACTTC.

The V and J genes are TRBV7-2 and TRBJ1-1; D is uncertain. The CDR3 covers 16 residues. The germline V gene encodes CDR1 SGHTA and CDR2 FQGNSA. V gave up 1 base and J gave up 8 bases, with 20 bases separating them. The CDR3 sequence: CASSLVPGSRASEAFF. The CDR3 DNA reads as TGTGCCAGCAGCTTAGTTCCAGGCAGCCGCGCCTCCGAAGCTTTCTTT.

This clonotype was detected only once. V and J are TRBV7-9 and TRBJ2-7, with TRBD2 matching over 9 bases. This CDR3 has 18 amino acids. The V gene's germline CDR1 is SEHNR and CDR2 FQNEAQ (reference sequence). V shed 2 bases and J 5 bases; nucleotides not matched to a gene: 16. As DNA, the CDR3 is TGTGCCAGCAGCTTAATTAGGGGTGTTAGCGGGAGTCTCCACGAGCAGTACTTC. It yields the protein CASSLIRGVSGSLHEQYF.

This chain connects TRBV5-1 to TRBJ2-5; either TRBD1 or TRBD2 may fit D (6 bases each). CDR3 length equals 14 residues. The germline CDR1 and CDR2 sequences are SGHRS and YFSETQ. Trimming removed 4 bases from V and 4 bases from J, with 14 bases in between. CDR3 protein: CASSEGGLIETQYF. The CDR3 DNA follows: TGCGCCAGCAGCGAGGGGGGCCTAATAGAGACCCAGTACTTC.

This clonotype was seen once. A read error may account for a junction end that differs from germline. The chain uses TRBV3-1 and TRBJ2-4; D possibly uses TRBD1 or TRBD2 (5 bases each). The CDR3 spans 18 residues. Germline V gives CDR1 LGHDT, CDR2 YNNKEL (reference sequence). The CDR3 sequence is CASSPDSWGSSGKNVQYF. The CDR3 coding sequence is TGTGCCAGCAGCCCCGATTCTTGGGGGAGTTCGGGCAAAAACGTTCAGTACTTC.

This clonotype was recorded once. The chain recombines TRBV2 with TRBJ2-1; weak D call: TRBD1 (7 bases). The germline V gene encodes CDR1 SNHLY and CDR2 FYNNEI. CDR3 length: 12 residues. V gave up 10 bases and J gave up 10 bases, with 17 bases separating them. CDR3 loop: CANRQGGYEQFF. For the CDR3, the DNA is TGTGCCAACCGACAGGGAGGCTACGAGCAGTTCTTC.

This clonotype was detected a few times. The V gene is TRBV5-1, the J gene TRBJ2-5; 7 bases line up with TRBD1. Germline CDR1 is SGHRS and CDR2 is YFSETQ. This CDR3 is built from 13 residues. The V and J ends lost 7 bases and 5 bases, in that order; junction bases with no gene match: 8. The CDR3 spells CASRQGQGETQYF. The DNA of the CDR3 is TGCGCCAGCCGACAGGGTCAAGGGGAGACCCAGTACTTC.

V gene TRBV28 combines with J gene TRBJ2-7; D assignment may be TRBD1 or TRBD2 (5 bases each). The V gene's germline CDR1 is MDHEN and CDR2 SYDVKM. Between the trimmed V and J ends, which lost 5 bases and 3 bases, there was a span of 17 bases. The CDR3 length is 15 residues. CDR3 loop: CASSPSRGTGYEQYF. CDR3 DNA: TGTGCCAGCAGTCCTTCTCGTGGGACGGGCTACGAGCAGTACTTC. The variable domain in full, completed from reference TRBV28 and TRBJ2-7, reads DVKVTQSSRYLVKRTGEKVFLECVQDMDHENMFWYRQDPGLGLRLIYFSYDVKMKEKGDIPEGYSVSREKKERFSLILESASTNQTSMYLCASSPSRGTGYEQYFGPGTRLTVT.

This clonotype was counted a few times. This chain links TRBV2 with TRBJ1-5; D is perhaps TRBD1 (5 bases). Germline values: CDR1 SNHLY, CDR2 FYNNEI. The CDR3 has 15 amino acids. V was clipped by 5 bases and J by 5 bases, with 16 bases between them. CDR3 amino acids: CASSHDKGSYQPQHF. CDR3 in DNA: TGTGCCAGCAGTCATGACAAGGGGTCCTATCAGCCCCAGCATTTT. Based on the CDR3 plus reference TRBV2 and TRBJ1-5, the full variable domain is EPEVTQTPSHQVTQMGQEVILRCVPISNHLYFYWYRQILGQKVEFLVSFYNNEISEKSEIFDDQFSVERPDGSNFTLKIRSTKLEDSAMYFCASSHDKGSYQPQHFGDGTRLSIL.

At least ten counts were recorded for this clonotype. The chain joins TRBV11-1 to TRBJ1-2, with D perhaps matching TRBD1 (5 bases). Germline CDR1 and CDR2: SGHAT and FQDESV (reference sequence). The length of the CDR3 is 13 residues. The V end lost 5 bases, the J end lost 1 base, and 8 bases lay between the germline ends. The CDR3 sequence: CASSPDSNYGYTF. The CDR3, as DNA: TGTGCCAGCAGCCCTGACAGTAACTATGGCTACACCTTC.

This chain uses TRBV6-5 with TRBJ1-6; D is undetermined. The CDR3 is 14 residues long. From germline, CDR1 is MNHEY and CDR2 SVGAGI. Trimming took 4 bases from V and 7 from J, leaving 11 bases between them. This chain's CDR3 is CASSSGLSNSPLHF. Here the CDR3 DNA reads TGTGCCAGCAGTTCGGGTCTCTCAAATTCACCCCTCCACTTT.

In nucleotides, the CDR3 is TGTGCCAGCAGCTTGGACTGGATTGACACCGGGGAGCTGTTTTTT. Its translation: CASSLDWIDTGELFF. The V call is TRBV7-2, the J call TRBJ2-2; D perhaps matches TRBD2 (5 bases). The V end lost 3 bases, the J end lost 3 bases, and 11 bases lay between the germline ends. CDR3 length: 15 amino acids. Germline V gives CDR1 SGHTA, CDR2 FQGNSA.

The V and J genes are TRBV27 and TRBJ1-1, with a tentative D call TRBD1 (6 bases). Trimming cost V 2 bases and J 4 bases, with 11 bases left between them. CDR3 length equals 14 residues. Germline V CDR1 and CDR2: MNHEY, SMNVEV (reference sequence). The CDR3 nucleotides read TGTGCCAGCAGTTTAATACCGGGGGCCACTGAAGCTTTCTTT. Translating it yields CASSLIPGATEAFF.

The V gene is TRBV29-1, the J gene TRBJ1-1; tentatively, D is TRBD1 (6 bases). The CDR3 is made up of 13 amino acids. With 4 bases removed from V and 1 base from J, the gap between germline ends came to 10 bases. CDR1 is SQVTM and CDR2 is ANQGSEA in the germline V gene. The CDR3 DNA follows: TGCAGCGTTGTTGAGGGGGGGAACACTGAAGCTTTCTTT. Its protein product is CSVVEGGNTEAFF.

This clonotype came up once. CDR3 DNA sequence: TGTGCCAGCAGAAGCTACCGGAAAGGGGATCCTGGAGCGGCTTTCTTT. This sequence encodes CASRSYRKGDPGAAFF. The chain uses TRBV21-1 and TRBJ1-1; TRBD1 is taken as the D call from the table, unchecked against the DNA. TRBV21-1 is a known pseudogene. The CDR3 has 16 amino acids.

This clonotype was recorded at least ten times. The rearrangement uses TRBV29-1 and TRBJ2-7, with D perhaps matching TRBD1 (6 bases). This CDR3 has 12 residues. V gave up 4 bases and J gave up 2 bases, with 9 bases separating them. Per germline, CDR1 SQVTM and CDR2 ANQGSEA. The DNA of the CDR3 is TGCAGCGTTGCGGACAGAACCTACGAGCAGTACTTC. Translating it yields CSVADRTYEQYF.

This clonotype occurred a few times. The chain employs TRBV6-5 and TRBJ2-7; 7 nucleotides align to TRBD1. Germline-derived CDR1 and CDR2 are MNHEY and SVGAGI. With V trimmed by 5 bases and J by 6 bases, 13 bases remained unmatched. The CDR3 runs to 15 residues. The CDR3 reads CASSLSRDRISEQYF. The CDR3 DNA reads as TGTGCCAGCAGTCTTTCCCGGGACAGAATTTCCGAGCAGTACTTC.

This clonotype turned up a few times. J is TRBJ2-7 and V is TRBV2; 7 nucleotides agree with TRBD1. The CDR3 contains 15 residues. From germline, CDR1 is SNHLY and CDR2 FYNNEI. Unmatched junction bases numbered 11, after V lost 6 bases and J lost 3 bases. The CDR3 DNA reads as TGTGCCAGCAGCCCCGGGCAAGGGGGCATCTACGAGCAGTACTTC. It encodes CASSPGQGGIYEQYF.

The J gene is TRBJ1-6, the V gene TRBV25-1; D remains unclear. Trimming took 3 bases from V and 6 from J, leaving 9 bases between them. This CDR3 is built from 14 residues. The V gene's germline CDR1 is MGHDK and CDR2 SYGVNS. The CDR3 spells CASSDVDRNSPLHF. The CDR3 DNA reads TGTGCCAGCAGTGATGTCGATCGTAATTCACCCCTCCACTTT.

J is TRBJ1-1 and V is TRBV28; D gene ambiguous. From germline, CDR1 is MDHEN and CDR2 SYDVKM. With 1 base removed from V and 1 base from J, the gap between germline ends came to 7 bases. CDR3 length: 14 amino acids. CDR3 sequence (DNA): TGTGCCAGCAGTTTATATGGTCAGAACACTGAAGCTTTCTTT. As protein: CASSLYGQNTEAFF.

The CDR3 loop reads CASSYGRGAETEAFF. The CDR3 region has the DNA TGTGCCAGCAGTTACGGGCGGGGGGCGGAAACTGAAGCTTTCTTT. The chain employs TRBV6-5 and TRBJ1-1; D perhaps matches TRBD1 (6 bases). This CDR3 is 15 amino acids long. The V end lost 2 bases, the J end lost 5 bases, and 15 bases lay between the germline ends. Germline V gene lookup returns CDR1 MNHEY and CDR2 SVGAGI.

The J gene is TRBJ2-7, the V gene TRBV5-5; D gene uncertain. Trimming pared 2 bases from V and 0 bases from J, leaving 15 bases between. Per germline, CDR1 SGHKS and CDR2 YYEKEE (reference sequence). This CDR3 has 16 amino acids. As DNA, the CDR3 is TGTGCCAGCAGCTTCTATCTGCAGGCGAGCTCCTACGAGCAGTACTTC. This gives the protein CASSFYLQASSYEQYF. The variable domain in full, with the rest retrieved from reference TRBV5-5 and TRBJ2-7, is DAGVTQSPTHLIKTRGQQVTLRCSPISGHKSVSWYQQVLGQGPQFIFQYYEKEERGRGNFPDRFSARQFPNYSSELNVNALLLGDSALYLCASSFYLQASSYEQYFGPGTRLTVT.

This chain joins TRBV12-5 and TRBJ1-1; 9 nucleotides line up with TRBD1. The CDR3 spans 18 residues. V was pared by 0 bases and J by 6 bases, with 14 bases of the junction left unmatched. The germline V gene encodes CDR1 LGHNT and CDR2 FRNRAP. The CDR3 DNA sequence: TGTGCTAGTGGTTTGGTACGTGGATTGGACAGGGGATATCCTGAAGCTTTCTTT. It translates to CASGLVRGLDRGYPEAFF.

This clonotype has just a few counts. J is TRBJ2-1 and V is TRBV15, with D uncertain. The V and J ends lost 2 bases and 0 bases respectively, with 11 bases between them. Germline CDR1 and CDR2: LNHNV and YYDKDF (reference sequence). The CDR3 is made up of 16 amino acids. The CDR3 reads CATSRLRSRSYNEQFF. The CDR3 DNA follows: TGTGCCACCAGCAGACTACGGAGCCGCTCCTACAATGAGCAGTTCTTC.

The rearrangement links TRBV20-1 to TRBJ2-1, with TRBD2 matching 8 bases. With V trimmed by 0 bases and J by 2 bases, 3 bases remained unmatched. The CDR3 extends over 15 amino acids. Germline values: CDR1 DFQATT, CDR2 SNEGSKA (reference sequence). The CDR3 loop reads CSARDSSGTYNEQFF. As DNA, the CDR3 is TGCAGTGCTAGAGATAGTAGCGGGACCTACAATGAGCAGTTCTTC.

This clonotype was counted only a few times. V and J are TRBV20-1 and TRBJ2-3, with 8 positions matching TRBD2. The CDR3 runs to 14 residues. The junction had 10 bases not matched to a gene; V was cut back by 3 bases and J by 8 bases. Germline values: CDR1 DFQATT, CDR2 SNEGSKA (reference sequence). The CDR3 region is CSARRPAGGGTQYF. CDR3 nucleotide sequence: TGCAGTGCTAGGCGGCCTGCGGGGGGTGGTACGCAGTATTTT.